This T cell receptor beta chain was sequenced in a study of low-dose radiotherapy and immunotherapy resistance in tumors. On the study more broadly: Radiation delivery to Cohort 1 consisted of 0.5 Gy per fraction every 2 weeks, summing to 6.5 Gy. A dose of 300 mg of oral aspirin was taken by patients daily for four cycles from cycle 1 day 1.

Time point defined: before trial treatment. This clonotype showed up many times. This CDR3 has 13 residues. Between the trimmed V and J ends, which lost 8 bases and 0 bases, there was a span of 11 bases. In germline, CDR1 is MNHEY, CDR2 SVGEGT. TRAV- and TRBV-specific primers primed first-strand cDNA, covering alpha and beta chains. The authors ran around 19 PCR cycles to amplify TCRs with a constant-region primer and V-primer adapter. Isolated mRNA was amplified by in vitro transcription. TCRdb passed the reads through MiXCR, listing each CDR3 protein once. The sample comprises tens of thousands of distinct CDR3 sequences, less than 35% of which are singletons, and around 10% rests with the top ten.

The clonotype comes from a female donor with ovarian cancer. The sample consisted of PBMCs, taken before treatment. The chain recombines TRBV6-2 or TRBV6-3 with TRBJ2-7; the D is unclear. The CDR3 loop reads CASGVVSSYEQYF. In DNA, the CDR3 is TGTGCCAGCGGCGTGGTGAGCTCCTACGAGCAGTACTTC.